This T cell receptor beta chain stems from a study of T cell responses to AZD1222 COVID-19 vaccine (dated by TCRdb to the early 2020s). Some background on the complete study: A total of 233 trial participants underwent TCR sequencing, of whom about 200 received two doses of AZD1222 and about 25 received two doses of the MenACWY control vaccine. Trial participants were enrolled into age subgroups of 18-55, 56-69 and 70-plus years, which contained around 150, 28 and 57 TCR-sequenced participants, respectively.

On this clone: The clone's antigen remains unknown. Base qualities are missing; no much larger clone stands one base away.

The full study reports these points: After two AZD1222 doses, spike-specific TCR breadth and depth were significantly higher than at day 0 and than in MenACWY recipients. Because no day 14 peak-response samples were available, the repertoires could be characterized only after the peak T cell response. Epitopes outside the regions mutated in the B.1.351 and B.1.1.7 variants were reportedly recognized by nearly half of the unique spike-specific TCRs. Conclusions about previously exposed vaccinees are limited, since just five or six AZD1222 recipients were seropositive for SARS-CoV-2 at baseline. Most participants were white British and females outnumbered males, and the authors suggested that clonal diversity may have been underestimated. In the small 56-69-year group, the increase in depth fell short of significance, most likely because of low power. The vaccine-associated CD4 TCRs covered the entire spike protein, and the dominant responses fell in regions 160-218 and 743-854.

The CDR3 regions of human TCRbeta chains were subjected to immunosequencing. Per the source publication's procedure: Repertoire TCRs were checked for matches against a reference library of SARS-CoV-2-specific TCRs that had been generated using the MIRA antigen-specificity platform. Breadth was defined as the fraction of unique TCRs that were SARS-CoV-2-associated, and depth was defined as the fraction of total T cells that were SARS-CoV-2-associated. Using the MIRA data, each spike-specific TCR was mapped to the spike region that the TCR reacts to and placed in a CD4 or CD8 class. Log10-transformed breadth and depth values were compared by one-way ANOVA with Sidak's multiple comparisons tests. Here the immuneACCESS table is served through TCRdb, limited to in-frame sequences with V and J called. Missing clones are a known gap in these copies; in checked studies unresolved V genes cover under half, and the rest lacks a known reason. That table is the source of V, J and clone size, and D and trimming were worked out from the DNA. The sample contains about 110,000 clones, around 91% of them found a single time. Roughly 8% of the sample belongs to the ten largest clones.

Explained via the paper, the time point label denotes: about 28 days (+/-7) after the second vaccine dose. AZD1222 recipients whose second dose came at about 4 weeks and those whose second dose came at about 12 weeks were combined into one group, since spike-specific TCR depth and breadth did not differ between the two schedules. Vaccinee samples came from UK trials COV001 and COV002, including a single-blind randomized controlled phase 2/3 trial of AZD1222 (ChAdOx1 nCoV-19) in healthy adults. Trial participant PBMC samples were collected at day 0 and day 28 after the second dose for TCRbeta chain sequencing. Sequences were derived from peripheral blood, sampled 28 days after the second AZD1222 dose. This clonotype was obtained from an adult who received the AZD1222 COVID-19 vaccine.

The CDR3 region: CSAGLGQRNTGELFF. In nucleotides, the sequence is TGCAGCGCTGGCTTAGGACAGAGGAACACCGGGGAGCTGTTTTTT. This receptor chain uses TRBV29-1 and TRBJ2-2; TRBD1 is a weak D gene call, 6 bases matching. According to the germline V gene, CDR1 reads SQVTM and CDR2 reads ANQGSEA. The V and J ends are trimmed by 7 bases and 1 base, leaving 16 bases between them. The CDR3 numbers 15 residues from cysteine through phenylalanine. The sequence is cut down to CDR3 DNA, 45 bases in frame from base 1.